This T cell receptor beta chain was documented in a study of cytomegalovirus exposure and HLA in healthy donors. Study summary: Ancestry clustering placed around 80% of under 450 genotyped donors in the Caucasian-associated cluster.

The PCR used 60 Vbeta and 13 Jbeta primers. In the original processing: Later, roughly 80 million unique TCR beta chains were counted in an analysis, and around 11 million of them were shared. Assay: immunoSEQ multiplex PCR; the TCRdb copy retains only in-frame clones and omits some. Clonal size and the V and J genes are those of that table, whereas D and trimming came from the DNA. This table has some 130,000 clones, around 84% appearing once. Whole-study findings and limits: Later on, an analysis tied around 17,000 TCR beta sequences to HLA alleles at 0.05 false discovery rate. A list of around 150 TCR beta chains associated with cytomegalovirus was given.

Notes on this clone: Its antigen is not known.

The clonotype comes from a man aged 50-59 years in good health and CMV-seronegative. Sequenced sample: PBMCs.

The CDR3 here is CATSRGLKVASGETQYF. The CDR3 DNA reads as TGTGCCACCAGCAGAGGACTTAAGGTAGCGAGCGGAGAGACCCAGTACTTC. The chain carries TRBV15 and TRBJ2-5, with a possible D match to TRBD2 (5 bases). V lost 1 base to trimming and J lost 4 bases, with 19 bases between them. The CDR3 totals 17 residues. Germline assignment: CDR1 LNHNV and CDR2 YYDKDF (reference sequence).